The 17 T cell receptor beta chains below were found in one sample sequenced in a study. MiXCR, applied by TCRdb to the RT-PCR reads, yields one record per CDR3 protein. The sample lists 650,000 to 800,000 distinct CDR3 sequences, over 12% occurring once. The sequenced material came from memory CD4+ T cells from blood. The receptors shown here come from a female donor in good health, serving as a healthy control.

This clonotype was detected ten times or more. The chain is built from TRBV28 and TRBJ2-7, with 8 bases identical to TRBD1. This CDR3 is 17 amino acids long. The V segment lost 5 bases and the J segment 0 bases; nucleotides outside the gene matches: 12. Germline CDR1 is MDHEN and CDR2 is SYDVKM. Written as DNA, the CDR3 is TGTGCCAGCAGTACACTAGGACAGGGCAGGAGCTCCTACGAGCAGTACTTC. Amino acids: CASSTLGQGRSSYEQYF.

The chain links TRBV4-1 to TRBJ2-1; D not resolved. The CDR3 extends over 14 amino acids. Germline CDR1 MGHRA, CDR2 YSYEKL. V lost 0 bases, J lost 12 bases, and 15 bases lay in between. The CDR3 DNA sequence: TGCGCCAGCAGCCAAGATAGGATAGACCTATTGCAGTTCTTC. Translation gives CASSQDRIDLLQFF.

J is TRBJ2-3 and V is TRBV12-3 or TRBV12-4; 10 nucleotides match TRBD2. Trimming at V came to 6 bases and at J to 1 base, leaving 7 bases not matched to a gene. This CDR3 is 16 amino acids long. The CDR3 nucleotides are TGTGCCAGCAGCTCCTCCCTAGCGGGAGGCACAGATACGCAGTATTTT. This gives the protein CASSSSLAGGTDTQYF.

At least ten counts were recorded for this clonotype. V usage is TRBV6-5 and J usage is TRBJ1-5; a weak D match, TRBD1 (6 bases). Per germline, CDR1 MNHEY and CDR2 SVGAGI. The CDR3 is 17 amino acids. The V end lost 6 bases, the J end lost 0 bases, and 18 bases lay between the germline ends. DNA of the CDR3: TGTGCCAGCAGCCCCCCCCTATCAGGGGATAGCAATCAGCCCCAGCATTTT. It codes for CASSPPLSGDSNQPQHF.

V usage is TRBV5-1 and J usage is TRBJ1-1, with D possibly being TRBD1 (5 bases). CDR1 and CDR2 from the germline V gene are SGHRS and YFSETQ. V lost 6 bases to trimming and J lost 1 base, with 10 bases between them. CDR3 length: 13 amino acids. CDR3 in DNA: TGCGCCAGCACCGATCAGGGGAACACTGAAGCTTTCTTT. This gives the protein CASTDQGNTEAFF.

This clonotype was found many times. This chain joins TRBV10-2 and TRBJ2-3, with D unclear. The CDR3 is 12 residues long. The germline V gene has CDR1 WSHSY and CDR2 SAAADI. The V and J ends lost 9 bases and 2 bases respectively, with 9 bases between them. CDR3: CASKFTTDTQYF. The CDR3 region has the DNA TGCGCCAGTAAATTTACCACAGATACGCAGTATTTT.

The rearrangement uses TRBV20-1 and TRBJ1-5; no reliable D call. V lost 6 bases to trimming and J lost 6 bases, with 21 bases between them. There are 15 residues in the CDR3. The V gene's germline CDR1 is DFQATT and CDR2 SNEGSKA (reference sequence). As DNA, the CDR3 is TGCAGTGCCATTTATCCGGGCCGGAATGTTCAGCCCCAGCATTTT. Its translation is CSAIYPGRNVQPQHF.

This rearrangement joins TRBV28 to TRBJ2-7, with D maybe TRBD2 (6 bases). The CDR3 is made up of 15 amino acids. Germline-derived CDR1 and CDR2 are MDHEN and SYDVKM. V lost 4 bases to trimming and J lost 3 bases, with 16 bases between them. CDR3 in amino acids: CASSSGSEGNYEQYF. CDR3 DNA: TGTGCCAGCAGTTCCGGGAGCGAGGGGAACTACGAGCAGTACTTC.

In nucleotides, the CDR3 is TGCGCCAGCAGACCAAATCCGGGACAAATTTCCTATGGCTACACCTTC. Residues: CASRPNPGQISYGYTF. The genes are TRBV5-1 and TRBJ1-2; tentatively, D is TRBD1 (6 bases). With 5 bases removed from V and 4 bases from J, the gap between germline ends came to 21 bases. The CDR3 length is 16 residues. Looked up from germline, CDR1 is SGHRS and CDR2 is YFSETQ.

V is TRBV27 and J is TRBJ2-1; 10 bases are a match to TRBD1. This CDR3 comprises 16 residues. CDR1 and CDR2 (germline): MNHEY, SMNVEV (reference sequence). With V trimmed by 7 bases and J by 9 bases, 15 bases remained unmatched. DNA of the CDR3: TGTGCCAGCATCCTGAGATGGGACAGGGGTTTGGGTGAGCAGTTCTTC. It specifies CASILRWDRGLGEQFF.

This clonotype was observed many times. The chain combines TRBV7-9 with TRBJ2-2; TRBD1 aligns across 11 bases. The CDR3 has 16 amino acids. Germline assignment: CDR1 SEHNR and CDR2 FQNEAQ (reference sequence). Trimming removed 3 bases from V and 3 bases from J; junction bases left unmatched: 3. CDR3 sequence: CASSFWTGGDTGELFF. The CDR3 nucleotides are TGTGCCAGCAGCTTTTGGACAGGGGGCGACACCGGGGAGCTGTTTTTT. Full variable domain (remainder filled in from reference TRBV7-9 and TRBJ2-2): DTGVSQNPRHKITKRGQNVTFRCDPISEHNRLYWYRQTLGQGPEFLTYFQNEAQLEKSRLLSDRFSAERPKGSFSTLEIQRTEQGDSAMYLCASSFWTGGDTGELFFGEGSRLTVL.

CDR3 in amino acids: CASSSLRRGLWVADSYNEQFF. The DNA for the CDR3 is TGTGCCAGCAGCTCTCTCCGGCGGGGACTGTGGGTAGCGGATTCCTACAATGAGCAGTTCTTC. The rearrangement uses TRBV7-2 and TRBJ2-1; D is possibly TRBD2 (6 bases). V was trimmed by 4 bases and J by 1 base, leaving 29 bases between them. CDR3 size: 21 residues. Germline V lookup: CDR1 SGHTA, CDR2 FQGNSA.

This chain joins TRBV27 and TRBJ2-3; 8 bases map to TRBD2. The CDR3 spans 14 residues. Per the germline V gene, CDR1 is MNHEY and CDR2 is SMNVEV (reference sequence). V trimming: 6 bases; J trimming: 2 bases; junction bases outside the gene matches: 4. The CDR3 DNA follows: TGTGCCAGCAGACTAGCGGCTTACACAGATACGCAGTATTTT. It yields the protein CASRLAAYTDTQYF.

This chain joins TRBV28 and TRBJ1-2, with TRBD1 as a possible D gene (6 bases). CDR3 length: 16 residues. V was clipped by 3 bases and J by 5 bases, with 19 bases between them. From germline, CDR1 is MDHEN and CDR2 SYDVKM. The CDR3 DNA is TGTGCCAGCAGTTTGGTCCCCCCCAGGGGACCTTATGGCTACACCTTC. Protein sequence: CASSLVPPRGPYGYTF.

This clonotype has a handful of counts. V is TRBV5-6 and J is TRBJ1-1, with D hard to call. Germline loops: CDR1 SGHDT, CDR2 YYEEEE. V was clipped by 3 bases and J by 5 bases, with 14 bases between them. The CDR3 totals 14 residues. The CDR3 region is CASSSGPLGTEAFF. CDR3 bases: TGTGCCAGCAGCTCCGGACCCCTCGGGACTGAAGCTTTCTTT.

This chain links TRBV6-1 with TRBJ1-5; D is unresolved. Germline V gives CDR1 MNHNS, CDR2 SASEGT. V was shortened by 7 bases and J by 2 bases, with 12 bases between the two germline ends. This CDR3 spans 14 amino acids. CDR3 region: CASNERFGNQPQHF. The CDR3 region has the DNA TGTGCCAGCAACGAGAGATTCGGCAATCAGCCCCAGCATTTT.

The chain recombines TRBV20-1 with TRBJ2-7, with 8 bases identical to TRBD2. The V gene's germline CDR1 is DFQATT and CDR2 SNEGSKA (reference sequence). V was clipped by 0 bases and J by 2 bases; unmatched bases: 6. CDR3 size: 15 residues. The CDR3 sequence: CSARDRAGDPYEQYF. The CDR3 DNA is TGCAGTGCTAGAGATCGAGCGGGAGACCCCTACGAGCAGTACTTC.